These 17 T cell receptor beta chains were all obtained from the same sample, sequenced in a study of T cells expressing NK-cell markers. Reprocessing the 5' RACE reads, TCRdb reports a single entry for every CDR3 protein and omits DNA. Its listing shows almost 450,000 distinct CDR3 sequences. The sample comprised blood T cells: a sorted CD56 or NKG2C T cell subset, CD4+ or CD8+ T cells, or bulk PBMC T cells (not recorded which). The receptors derive from a woman between 18 and 75 years old in good health.

The chain links TRBV29-1 to TRBJ1-2; TCRdb's D call, TRBD1, is unchecked because there is no DNA. The CDR3 totals 14 residues. Germline V gives CDR1 SQVTM, CDR2 ANQGSEA. The CDR3 protein is CSVEPQGRAYGYTF.

The chain is built from TRBV5-1 and TRBJ2-5; TCRdb proposes TRBD2, but this gene call is untestable without DNA. The CDR3 totals 16 residues. Germline CDR1 reads SGHRS; CDR2 reads YFSETQ. This CDR3 reads CASSLFAREGGETQYF.

The genes are TRBV29-1 and TRBJ2-5; without DNA, the TCRdb call of TRBD2 cannot be checked. Germline V gives CDR1 SQVTM, CDR2 ANQGSEA. The CDR3 runs 13 residues. The CDR3 region is CSVDRLVAETQYF.

J is TRBJ2-1 and V is TRBV7-3; TCRdb's D call, TRBD2, is unchecked because there is no DNA. The CDR3 runs 16 residues. CDR1 is SGHTA, CDR2 FQGTGA, per germline. The CDR3 loop reads CASSFTSGGGLDEQFF.

The J gene is TRBJ1-1, the V gene TRBV11-1; checking the TCRdb D call of TRBD1 is not possible without DNA. The CDR3 totals 18 residues. The germline gives CDR1 SGHAT, CDR2 FQDESV (reference sequence). CDR3 loop: CASSLARGITIMNTEAFF.

V is TRBV7-3 and J is TRBJ2-1; TCRdb indicates TRBD2, and absent DNA this call remains unverified. The CDR3 length is 16 residues. CDR1 is SGHTA, CDR2 FQGTGA, per germline. The CDR3 protein is CASSSGLAGNYNEQFF.

The chain recombines TRBV24-1 with TRBJ2-3; TCRdb indicates TRBD2, and absent DNA this call remains unverified. CDR1 KGHDR and CDR2 SFDVKD come from the germline V gene. CDR3 length: 15 residues. The CDR3 region is CATRDSGRGTDTQYF.

The chain is built from TRBV12-3 or TRBV12-4 and TRBJ2-1. The CDR3 length is 13 residues. This chain's CDR3 is CASSLYPRREQFF.

The rearrangement uses TRBV6-2 or TRBV6-3 and TRBJ1-5; TCRdb names TRBD1, which stays unverified in the absence of DNA. The CDR3 sequence is 12 residues long. Germline CDR1 is MNHEY and CDR2 is SVGEGT. CDR3 amino acids: CASRGDRGNQHF.

The chain has TRBV3-1 and TRBJ2-1; as DNA is missing, the TRBD1 call by TCRdb cannot be tested. The CDR3 spans 17 residues. Per germline, CDR1 LGHDT and CDR2 YNNKEL (reference sequence). The CDR3 reads CASSLQGSRPNYNEQFF.

V is TRBV12-3 or TRBV12-4 and J is TRBJ1-2; absent DNA, TCRdb's TRBD1 call cannot be checked. The CDR3 spans 14 residues. This CDR3 is CASSTEQGAYGYTF.

The chain carries TRBV9 and TRBJ2-5; TCRdb lists TRBD2, though no DNA is available to test this call. Per germline, CDR1 SGDLS and CDR2 YYNGEE. This CDR3 spans 14 amino acids. CDR3 region: CASSRVGGGETQYF.

The CDR3 is CASRRETGLSLHF. The rearrangement joins TRBV12-3 or TRBV12-4 to TRBJ1-6; the TCRdb D gene call, TRBD1, has no DNA to confirm it. This CDR3 is 13 amino acids long.

The J gene is TRBJ1-2, the V gene TRBV6-6; TCRdb gives TRBD1 as the D gene, but with no DNA this cannot be confirmed. Germline assignment: CDR1 MNHNY and CDR2 SVGAGI (reference sequence). CDR3 length: 13 residues. The CDR3 loop reads CASTSGGYYGYTF.

This chain links TRBV4-1 with TRBJ1-2; TCRdb reports TRBD1, a call that lacks DNA to check it against. Germline V gene sequence: CDR1 MGHRA, CDR2 YSYEKL. This CDR3 region has 15 residues. CDR3 sequence reads: CASSRGQGGHYGYTF.

The J gene is TRBJ1-2, the V gene TRBV12-3 or TRBV12-4; TCRdb indicates TRBD1, and absent DNA this call remains unverified. This CDR3 has 13 residues. The CDR3 loop is CASTPGQGLGYTF.

The chain links TRBV4-3 to TRBJ1-6; TCRdb reports TRBD1, a call that lacks DNA to check it against. Germline loops: CDR1 LGHNA, CDR2 YSLEER. The CDR3 is made up of 18 amino acids. CDR3 sequence: CASRLGTANIYDNSPLHF.